This T cell receptor (beta chain) was sequenced for a study of cytomegalovirus exposure and HLA in healthy donors. General study findings and limits: TCR beta V- and J-gene trimming, according to a later analysis, was linked to a missense DCLRE1C variant. A later analysis linked fewer than 20,000 TCR beta sequences to HLA alleles at 0.05 false discovery rate.

Comment on this clone: What it binds is unknown.

In the PCR, 60 Vbeta and 13 Jbeta primers were used. The assay was immunoSEQ multiplex PCR, and TCRdb's table has in-frame clones only and misses some. The profile shows approximately 150,000 clones, 84% of them singletons. The CDR3 runs to 14 residues. Germline values: CDR1 SNHLY, CDR2 FYNNEI. The J segment lost 3 bases and the V segment lost 5 bases, leaving 1 base of the junction unmatched. The sequenced sample was PBMCs. This clonotype originated in a man younger than 30 in good health and CMV-seronegative. The V and J genes are TRBV2 and TRBJ2-3; 11 nucleotides align to TRBD2. The CDR3 here is CASSRLAGTDTQYF. The CDR3, as DNA: TGTGCCAGCAGTCGACTAGCGGGAACAGATACGCAGTATTTT.